This TCR beta chain was sequenced for a study of blood T cell repertoires in COVID-19. The overall study: The United States, Italy and Spain supplied acute and convalescent COVID-19 samples. T cells, B-cell-depleted T cells, or PBMCs supplied cDNA or gDNA.

With V trimmed by 6 bases and J by 0 bases, 8 bases remained unmatched. Germline CDR1 reads MRHNA; CDR2 reads SNTAGT. This CDR3 contains 16 residues. In the original analysis: Estimation of nucleated cell counts was performed using reference gene primer amplification. Sequencing was performed with immunoSEQ multiplex PCR; in TCRdb, only in-frame clones are kept and a portion is missing. That table furnishes V, J and clone size, whereas the DNA furnished D and trimming. Here the sample spans roughly 340,000 clones, around 90% being singletons. Sequencing was performed on peripheral blood. The chain joins TRBV6-4 to TRBJ1-5; 7 bases are a match to TRBD1. The clonotype originates from a woman aged 18-35 years who had recovered from COVID-19. The CDR3 is CASSGTDEVSNQPQHF. The DNA for the CDR3 is TGTGCCAGCAGCGGGACAGATGAAGTTAGCAATCAGCCCCAGCATTTT.